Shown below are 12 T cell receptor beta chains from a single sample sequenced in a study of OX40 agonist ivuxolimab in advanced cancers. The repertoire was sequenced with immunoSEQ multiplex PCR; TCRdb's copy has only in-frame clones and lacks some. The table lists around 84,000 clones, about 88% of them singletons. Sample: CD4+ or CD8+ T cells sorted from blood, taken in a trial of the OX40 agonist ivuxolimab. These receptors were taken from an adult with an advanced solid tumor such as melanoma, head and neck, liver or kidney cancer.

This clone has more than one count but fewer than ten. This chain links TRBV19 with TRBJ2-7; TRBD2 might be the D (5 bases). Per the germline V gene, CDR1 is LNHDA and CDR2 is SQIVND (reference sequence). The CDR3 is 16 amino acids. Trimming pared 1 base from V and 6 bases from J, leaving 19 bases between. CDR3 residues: CASSIVRAGSPSEQYF. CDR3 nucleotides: TGTGCCAGTAGTATAGTCCGGGCGGGCAGCCCTAGCGAGCAGTACTTC.

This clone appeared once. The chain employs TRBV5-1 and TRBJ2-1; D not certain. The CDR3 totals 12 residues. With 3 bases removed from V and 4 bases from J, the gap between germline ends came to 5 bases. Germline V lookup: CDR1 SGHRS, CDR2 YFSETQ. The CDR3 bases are TGCGCCAGCAGCTCGGGTTACAATGAGCAGTTCTTC. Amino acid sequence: CASSSGYNEQFF.

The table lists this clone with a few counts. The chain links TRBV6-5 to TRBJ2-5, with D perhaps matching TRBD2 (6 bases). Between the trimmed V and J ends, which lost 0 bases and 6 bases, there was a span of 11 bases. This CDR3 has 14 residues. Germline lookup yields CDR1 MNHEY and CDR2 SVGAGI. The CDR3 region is CASSYSGGRKTQYF. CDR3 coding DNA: TGTGCCAGCAGTTACTCGGGAGGTAGGAAGACCCAGTACTTC.

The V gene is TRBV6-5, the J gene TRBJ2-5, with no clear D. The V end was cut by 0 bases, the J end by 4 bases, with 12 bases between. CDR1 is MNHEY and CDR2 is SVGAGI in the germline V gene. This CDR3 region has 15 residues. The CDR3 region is CASSYSATHRETQYF. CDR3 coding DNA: TGTGCCAGCAGTTACTCGGCGACCCACCGAGAGACCCAGTACTTC.

CDR3 in DNA: TGTGCCAGCTCACCACGGGGATGGGGGGATGACTACACCTTC. Translating it yields CASSPRGWGDDYTF. This chain uses TRBV18 with TRBJ1-2; weak D call: TRBD1 (5 bases). The CDR3 is 14 residues long. V was cut by 1 base and J by 10 bases, with 16 bases left in between. CDR1 is KGHSH, CDR2 LQKENI, per germline.

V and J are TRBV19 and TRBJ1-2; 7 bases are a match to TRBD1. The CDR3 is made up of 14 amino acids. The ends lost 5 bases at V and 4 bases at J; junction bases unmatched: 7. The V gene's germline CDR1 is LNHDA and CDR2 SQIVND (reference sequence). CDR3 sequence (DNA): TGTGCCAGTAGTCCCGGACAGGCACCCTATGGCTACACCTTC. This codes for CASSPGQAPYGYTF.

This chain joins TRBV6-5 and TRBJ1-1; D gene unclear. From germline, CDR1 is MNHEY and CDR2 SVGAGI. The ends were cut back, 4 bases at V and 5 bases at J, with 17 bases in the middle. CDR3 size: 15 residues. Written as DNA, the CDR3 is TGTGCCAGCAGTTCCCCCACCGGTTTGGGGACTGAAGCTTTCTTT. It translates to CASSSPTGLGTEAFF.

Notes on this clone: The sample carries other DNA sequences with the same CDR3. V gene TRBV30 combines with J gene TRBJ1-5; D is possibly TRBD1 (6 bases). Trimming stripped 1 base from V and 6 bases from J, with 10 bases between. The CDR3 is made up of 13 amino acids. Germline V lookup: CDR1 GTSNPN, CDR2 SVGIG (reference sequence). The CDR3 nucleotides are TGTGCCTGGAGTGGGGGGGGCAGTCAGCCCCAGCATTTT. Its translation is CAWSGGGSQPQHF.

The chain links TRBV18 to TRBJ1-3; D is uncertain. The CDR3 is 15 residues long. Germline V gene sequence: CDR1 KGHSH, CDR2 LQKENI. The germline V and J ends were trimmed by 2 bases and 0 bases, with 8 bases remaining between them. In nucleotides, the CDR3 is TGTGCCAGCTCACCAGCTTATGGCTCTGGAAACACCATATATTTT. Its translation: CASSPAYGSGNTIYF. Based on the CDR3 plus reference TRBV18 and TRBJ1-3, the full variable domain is NAGVMQNPRHLVRRRGQEARLRCSPMKGHSHVYWYRQLPEEGLKFMVYLQKENIIDESGMPKERFSAEFPKEGPSILRIQQVVRGDSAAYFCASSPAYGSGNTIYFGEGSWLTVV.

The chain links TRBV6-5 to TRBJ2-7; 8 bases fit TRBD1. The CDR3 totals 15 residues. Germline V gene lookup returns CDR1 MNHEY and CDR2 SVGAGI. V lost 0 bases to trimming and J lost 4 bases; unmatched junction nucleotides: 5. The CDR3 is CASSYSGQGRYEQYF. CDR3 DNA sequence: TGTGCCAGCAGTTACTCCGGACAGGGAAGGTACGAGCAGTACTTC.

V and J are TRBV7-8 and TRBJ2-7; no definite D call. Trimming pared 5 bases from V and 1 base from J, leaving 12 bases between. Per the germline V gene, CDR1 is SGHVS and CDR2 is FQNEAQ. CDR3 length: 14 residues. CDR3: CASSLGGLSYEQYF. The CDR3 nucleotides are TGTGCCAGCAGCCTCGGTGGGCTTTCCTACGAGCAGTACTTC.

The CDR3 loop reads CASSPTSGGADTQYF. The CDR3 DNA sequence: TGTGCCAGCAGCCCGACTAGCGGGGGAGCAGATACGCAGTATTTT. J is TRBJ2-3 and V is TRBV7-3; 12 bases align to TRBD2. The germline gives CDR1 SGHTA, CDR2 FQGTGA. The V and J ends lost 5 bases and 4 bases, in that order; junction bases with no gene match: 4. CDR3 length: 15 residues. Full variable domain (outside the CDR3, taken from reference TRBV7-3 and TRBJ2-3): GAGVSQTPSNKVTEKGKYVELRCDPISGHTALYWYRQSLGQGPEFLIYFQGTGAADDSGLPNDRFFAVRPEGSVSTLKIQRTERGDSAVYLCASSPTSGGADTQYFGPGTRLTVL.